Presented here are 20 T cell receptor beta chains from one specimen sequenced in a study of cytomegalovirus exposure and HLA in healthy donors. Primers included in the PCR were 60 Vbeta and 13 Jbeta primers. Assay: immunoSEQ multiplex PCR; the TCRdb copy retains only in-frame clones and omits some. The table includes more than 95,000 clones, 8% to 11% detected once. The sample taken for sequencing was PBMCs. These receptor sequences come from a young woman in good health and CMV-seropositive.

This clone has only a few counts. The chain joins TRBV6-1 to TRBJ1-2; 8 bases map to TRBD1. CDR1 is MNHNS, CDR2 SASEGT, per germline. J lost 4 bases, V lost 7 bases, and 11 bases had no gene match. This CDR3 spans 15 amino acids. This chain's CDR3 is CASTATGVGGYGYTF. CDR3 in DNA: TGTGCCAGCACCGCGACAGGGGTCGGGGGCTATGGCTACACCTTC.

Points on this clone: The junction differs from germline at one of its ends, possibly a read error. In nucleotides, the CDR3 is TGTGCCAGCAGTTTCTCGCGGTCGGGGTCAGATAAGCAGTATTTT. This codes for CASSFSRSGSDKQYF. The rearrangement uses TRBV6-6 and TRBJ2-3; a weak D match, TRBD2 (5 bases). CDR1 is MNHNY and CDR2 is SVGAGI in the germline V gene (reference sequence). The CDR3 is 15 amino acids.

This clone was seen a few times. V gene TRBV10-2 combines with J gene TRBJ1-2; TRBD1 is a possible D gene (5 bases). With 8 bases removed from V and 3 bases from J, the gap between germline ends came to 7 bases. Germline V CDR1 and CDR2: WSHSY, SAAADI. The CDR3 loop spans 11 amino acids. CDR3 sequence: CASWGDYGYTF. The CDR3 nucleotides read TGCGCCAGCTGGGGGGACTATGGCTACACCTTC.

The chain recombines TRBV6-5 with TRBJ1-1; D is unresolved. The CDR3 has 11 residues. The V end lost 5 bases, the J end lost 11 bases, and 12 bases lay between the germline ends. The germline CDR1 and CDR2 sequences are MNHEY and SVGAGI. The CDR3 nucleotides are TGTGCCAGCAGTGATGAGAGGGCGGCTTTCTTT. Translating it yields CASSDERAAFF.

The CDR3 reads CSVEALAGALGDEQFF. As DNA, the CDR3 is TGCAGCGTTGAGGCTCTAGCGGGGGCGTTAGGCGATGAGCAGTTCTTC. The gene calls are TRBV29-1 and TRBJ2-1; 10 bases map to TRBD2. Per germline, CDR1 SQVTM and CDR2 ANQGSEA. Unmatched junction bases numbered 13, after V lost 3 bases and J lost 8 bases. The CDR3 spans 16 residues.

The chain couples TRBV5-1 to TRBJ2-1; D perhaps matches TRBD2 (6 bases). Deletions cut 4 bases from V and 11 bases from J, with 13 bases between. Germline values: CDR1 SGHRS, CDR2 YFSETQ. This CDR3 region has 12 residues. Here the CDR3 DNA reads TGCGCCAGCAGCCCAGAACTAGCCCAGCAGTTCTTC. Protein: CASSPELAQQFF.

A few counts support this clone. The gene calls are TRBV2 and TRBJ2-3, with 11 bases that match TRBD2. This CDR3 is built from 15 residues. V dropped 6 bases and J dropped 2; count of bases not matched to a gene: 4. Germline values: CDR1 SNHLY, CDR2 FYNNEI. CDR3 protein: CASSGTSGFTDTQYF. Written as DNA, the CDR3 is TGTGCCAGCAGCGGGACTAGCGGTTTCACAGATACGCAGTATTTT.

The chain combines TRBV13 with TRBJ1-4; D ambiguous. Trimming removed 3 bases from V and 8 bases from J, with 7 bases in between. This CDR3 has 12 amino acids. Germline V gene data show CDR1 as PRHDT and CDR2 as FYEKMQ (reference sequence). CDR3 residues: CASSLTREKLFF. The CDR3 bases are TGTGCCAGCAGCTTGACCAGGGAAAAACTGTTTTTT.

This clone was seen a handful of times. V and J are TRBV5-5 and TRBJ2-1, with 7 positions matching TRBD1. The CDR3 totals 15 residues. J was trimmed by 6 bases and V by 1 base; bases with no gene match: 7. The germline CDR1 and CDR2 sequences are SGHKS and YYEKEE (reference sequence). DNA for the CDR3: TGTGCCAGCAGCTTGATTGTGGGACAGAGCAATGAGCAGTTCTTC. This sequence encodes CASSLIVGQSNEQFF. The full variable domain, in which reference TRBV5-5 and TRBJ2-1 provide the parts outside the CDR3, is DAGVTQSPTHLIKTRGQQVTLRCSPISGHKSVSWYQQVLGQGPQFIFQYYEKEERGRGNFPDRFSARQFPNYSSELNVNALLLGDSALYLCASSLIVGQSNEQFFGPGTRLTVL.

The chain carries TRBV11-2 and TRBJ2-1; 9 bases agree with TRBD1. V lost 1 base and J lost 3; bases outside the gene matches: 1. The CDR3 loop spans 15 amino acids. The germline gives CDR1 SGHAT, CDR2 FQNNGV. The CDR3 is CASSLGGQGYNEQFF. CDR3 in DNA: TGTGCCAGCAGCTTAGGGGGACAGGGCTACAATGAGCAGTTCTTC.

The chain links TRBV27 to TRBJ2-1; 7 bases line up with TRBD1. J lost 7 bases, V lost 6 bases, and 9 bases had no gene match. This CDR3 is built from 14 residues. Germline values: CDR1 MNHEY, CDR2 SMNVEV (reference sequence). The CDR3 DNA sequence: TGTGCCAGCAGCATAGGGGGCAGTTATAATGAGCAGTTCTTC. Translated: CASSIGGSYNEQFF.

In nucleotides, the CDR3 is TGTGCCAGCAGTTTATCGTCAGGGAACACTGAAGCTTTCTTT. Protein sequence: CASSLSSGNTEAFF. The J gene is TRBJ1-1, the V gene TRBV27; unclear D gene. The CDR3 loop spans 14 amino acids. Trimming shortened V by 0 bases and J by 1 base, and 6 bases separated the two germline ends. The V gene's germline CDR1 is MNHEY and CDR2 SMNVEV (reference sequence).

This clone was counted between two and nine times. The chain links TRBV10-3 to TRBJ1-2; D is ambiguous. Germline CDR1 ENHRY, CDR2 SYGVKD. Between the trimmed V and J ends, which lost 9 bases and 8 bases, there was a span of 16 bases. This CDR3 has 12 residues. The CDR3 DNA follows: TGTGCCATACCTTCGTGGAGAAGGGGCTACACCTTC. This translates into CAIPSWRRGYTF.

This clone was seen more than once but under ten times. The chain couples TRBV5-1 to TRBJ1-1; TRBD1 is a possible D gene (6 bases). Trimming left V 9 bases short and J 8 bases short, with 17 bases between. Per germline, CDR1 SGHRS and CDR2 YFSETQ. CDR3 length: 12 amino acids. The CDR3 bases are TGCGCCACCAAAAAGGGGGAGGGCGAAGCTTTCTTT. Translated: CATKKGEGEAFF.

This clone has more than one count but fewer than ten. The chain couples TRBV4-1 to TRBJ1-3; no firm D call. V shed 2 bases and J shed 8 bases, with 19 bases lying between them. This CDR3 is built from 16 residues. Germline V gene data show CDR1 as MGHRA and CDR2 as YSYEKL. The CDR3 DNA is TGCGCCAGCAGCCAAATGAAGGTCCTCCGGGGATACACCATATATTTT. It codes for CASSQMKVLRGYTIYF.

The chain links TRBV15 to TRBJ2-7; TRBD2 is a possible D gene (6 bases). The CDR3 sequence is 14 residues long. Per the germline V gene, CDR1 is LNHNV and CDR2 is YYDKDF (reference sequence). V was shortened by 10 bases and J by 6 bases, with 22 bases between the two germline ends. As DNA, the CDR3 is TGTGCCAACAGTCACCGGGAGCTGGGCTCCGAGCAGTACTTC. Protein sequence: CANSHRELGSEQYF.

This clone was detected a few times. This CDR3 is CAWRQGSFPFDGYTF. For the CDR3, the DNA is TGTGCCTGGAGACAGGGTAGTTTCCCTTTTGATGGCTACACCTTC. V usage is TRBV30 and J usage is TRBJ1-2; D possibly corresponds to TRBD1 (6 bases). CDR1 GTSNPN and CDR2 SVGIG come from the germline V gene (reference sequence). The CDR3 is 15 amino acids. V was trimmed by 3 bases and J by 6 bases, leaving 20 bases between them.

This clone was detected only a few times. This sequence joins TRBV20-1 and TRBJ2-4; D is undetermined. Trimming removed 3 bases at V and 5 bases at J, with 5 bases between. The CDR3 loop spans 11 amino acids. Per the germline V gene, CDR1 is DFQATT and CDR2 is SNEGSKA (reference sequence). CDR3 loop: CSASEQNIQYF. CDR3 DNA sequence: TGCAGTGCTAGTGAGCAAAACATTCAGTACTTC.

This clone was observed a handful of times. The chain employs TRBV20-1 and TRBJ1-2, with D unresolved. This CDR3 is built from 10 residues. The germline V and J ends were trimmed by 6 bases and 6 bases, with 8 bases remaining between them. The germline CDR1 and CDR2 sequences are DFQATT and SNEGSKA (reference sequence). DNA of the CDR3: TGCAGTGCCGGCGAGGATGGCTACACCTTC. Amino acid sequence: CSAGEDGYTF.

This clone was counted a few times. The rearrangement uses TRBV18 and TRBJ1-4, with D possibly matching TRBD1 (5 bases). Trimming stripped 2 bases from V and 4 bases from J, with 14 bases between. The CDR3 is made up of 16 amino acids. From germline, CDR1 is KGHSH and CDR2 LQKENI. CDR3 nucleotides: TGTGCCAGCTCACCAACCTCAGGCGGGGGTAATGAAAAACTGTTTTTT. This translates into CASSPTSGGGNEKLFF.